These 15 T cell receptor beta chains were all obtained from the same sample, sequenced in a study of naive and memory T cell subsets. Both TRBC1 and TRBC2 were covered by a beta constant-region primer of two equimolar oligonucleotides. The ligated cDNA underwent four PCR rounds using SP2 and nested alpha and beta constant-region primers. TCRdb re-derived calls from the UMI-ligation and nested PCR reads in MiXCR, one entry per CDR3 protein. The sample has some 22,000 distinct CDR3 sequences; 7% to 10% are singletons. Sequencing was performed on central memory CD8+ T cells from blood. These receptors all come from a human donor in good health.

CDR3 nucleotides: TGTGCCAAGTCGGAGCAGTTCACAGATACGCAGTATTTT. It encodes CAKSEQFTDTQYF. This chain connects TRBV10-3 to TRBJ2-3; no reliable D call. Trimming removed 10 bases from V and 2 bases from J, with 13 bases in between. Germline V gene data show CDR1 as ENHRY and CDR2 as SYGVKD. The CDR3 has 13 residues.

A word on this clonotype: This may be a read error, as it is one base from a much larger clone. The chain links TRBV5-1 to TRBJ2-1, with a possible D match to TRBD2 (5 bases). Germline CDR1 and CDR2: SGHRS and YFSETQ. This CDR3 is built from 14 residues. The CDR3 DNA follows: TGCGCCAGCGGCTTGGTAGGTATGGAGGATGAGCAGTTCTTC. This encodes CASGLVGMEDEQFF.

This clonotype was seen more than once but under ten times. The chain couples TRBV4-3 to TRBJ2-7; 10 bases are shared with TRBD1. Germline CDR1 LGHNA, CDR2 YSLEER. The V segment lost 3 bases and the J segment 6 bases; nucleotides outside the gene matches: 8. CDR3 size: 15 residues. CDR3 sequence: CASSQARTGGSEQYF. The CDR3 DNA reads TGCGCCAGCAGCCAGGCAAGGACAGGGGGGTCCGAGCAGTACTTC.

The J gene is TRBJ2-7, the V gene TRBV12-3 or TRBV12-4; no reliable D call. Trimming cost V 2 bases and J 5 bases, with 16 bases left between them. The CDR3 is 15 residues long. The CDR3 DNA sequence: TGTGCCAGCAGTTTATTGCGCCTCGGTTGGAACGAGCAGTACTTC. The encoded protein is CASSLLRLGWNEQYF.

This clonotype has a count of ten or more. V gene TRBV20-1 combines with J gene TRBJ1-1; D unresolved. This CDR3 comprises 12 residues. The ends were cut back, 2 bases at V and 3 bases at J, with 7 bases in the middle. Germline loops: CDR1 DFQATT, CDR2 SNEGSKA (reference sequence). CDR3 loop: CSARIRDTEAFF. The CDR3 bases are TGCAGTGCTAGAATACGGGACACTGAAGCTTTCTTT.

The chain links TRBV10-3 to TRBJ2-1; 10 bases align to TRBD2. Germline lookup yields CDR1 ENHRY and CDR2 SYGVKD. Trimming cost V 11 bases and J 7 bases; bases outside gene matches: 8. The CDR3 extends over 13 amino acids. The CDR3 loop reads CAARTSGGNEQFF. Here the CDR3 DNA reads TGTGCCGCCAGGACTAGCGGCGGGAATGAGCAGTTCTTC.

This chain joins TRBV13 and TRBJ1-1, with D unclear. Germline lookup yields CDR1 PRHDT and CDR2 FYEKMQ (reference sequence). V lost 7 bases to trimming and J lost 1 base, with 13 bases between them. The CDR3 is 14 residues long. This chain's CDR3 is CASNEQFANTEAFF. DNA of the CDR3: TGTGCCAGCAACGAACAGTTCGCGAACACTGAAGCTTTCTTT.

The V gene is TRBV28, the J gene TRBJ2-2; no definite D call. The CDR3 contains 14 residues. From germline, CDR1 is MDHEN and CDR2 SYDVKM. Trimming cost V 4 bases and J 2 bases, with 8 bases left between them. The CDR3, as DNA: TGTGCCAGCAGTTCAACGACTAACACCGGGGAGCTGTTTTTT. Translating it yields CASSSTTNTGELFF.

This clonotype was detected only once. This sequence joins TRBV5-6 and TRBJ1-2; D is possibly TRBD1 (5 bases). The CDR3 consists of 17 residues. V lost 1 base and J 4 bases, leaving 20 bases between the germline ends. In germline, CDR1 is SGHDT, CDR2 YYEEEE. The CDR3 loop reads CASSLLVTDDTPYGYTF. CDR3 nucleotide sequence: TGTGCCAGCAGCTTGTTAGTGACAGACGATACCCCCTATGGCTACACCTTC.

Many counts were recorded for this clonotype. This chain's CDR3 is CASSLDDFSSYNEQFF. The CDR3 DNA reads TGTGCCAGCAGCTTGGATGACTTCTCCTCCTACAATGAGCAGTTCTTC. The V and J genes are TRBV13 and TRBJ2-1, with D uncertain. Trimming removed 3 bases from V and 0 bases from J, with 12 bases in between. The CDR3 runs to 16 residues. Germline V gene data show CDR1 as PRHDT and CDR2 as FYEKMQ (reference sequence). Drawing the rest from reference TRBV13 and TRBJ2-1, the complete variable domain is AAGVIQSPRHLIKEKRETATLKCYPIPRHDTVYWYQQGPGQDPQFLISFYEKMQSDKGSIPDRFSAQQFSDYHSELNMSSLELGDSALYFCASSLDDFSSYNEQFFGPGTRLTVL.

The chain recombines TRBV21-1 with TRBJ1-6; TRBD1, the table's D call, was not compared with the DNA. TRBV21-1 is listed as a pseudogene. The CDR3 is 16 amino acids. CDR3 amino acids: CASSKVDRDYNSPLHF. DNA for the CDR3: TGTGCCAGCAGCAAAGTCGACAGGGACTATAATTCACCCCTCCACTTT.

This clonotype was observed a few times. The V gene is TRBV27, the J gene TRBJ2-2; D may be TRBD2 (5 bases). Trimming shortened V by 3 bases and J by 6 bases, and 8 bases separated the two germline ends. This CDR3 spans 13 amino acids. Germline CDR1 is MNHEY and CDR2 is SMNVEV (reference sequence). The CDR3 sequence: CASSLSGSGELFF. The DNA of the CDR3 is TGTGCCAGCAGTTTGTCGGGGTCCGGGGAGCTGTTTTTT.

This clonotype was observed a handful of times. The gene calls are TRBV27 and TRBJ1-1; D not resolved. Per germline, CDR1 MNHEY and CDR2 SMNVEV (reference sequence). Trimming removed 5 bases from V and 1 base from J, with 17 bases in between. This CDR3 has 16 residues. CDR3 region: CASSLSTRKGNTEAFF. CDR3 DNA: TGTGCCAGCAGTCTCTCGACCCGGAAAGGGAACACTGAAGCTTTCTTT.

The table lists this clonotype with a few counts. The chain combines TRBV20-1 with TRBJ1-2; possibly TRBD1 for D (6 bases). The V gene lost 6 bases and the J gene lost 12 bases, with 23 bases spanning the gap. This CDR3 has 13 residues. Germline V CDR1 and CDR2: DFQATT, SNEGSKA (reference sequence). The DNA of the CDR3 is TGCAGTGCCAACGTCGGGCAGGGGCGATTGGACACCTTC. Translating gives CSANVGQGRLDTF.

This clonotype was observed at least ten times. The CDR3 DNA sequence: TGTGCCAGCAGTTTTCGACTAGCGTCAAGCACAGATACGCAGTATTTT. Translating gives CASSFRLASSTDTQYF. This chain uses TRBV28 with TRBJ2-3; 8 bases line up with TRBD2. CDR1 and CDR2 from the germline V gene are MDHEN and SYDVKM. The CDR3 covers 16 residues. J lost 0 bases, V lost 3 bases, and 5 bases had no gene match. Supplemented by reference TRBV28 and TRBJ2-3, the full variable domain reads DVKVTQSSRYLVKRTGEKVFLECVQDMDHENMFWYRQDPGLGLRLIYFSYDVKMKEKGDIPEGYSVSREKKERFSLILESASTNQTSMYLCASSFRLASSTDTQYFGPGTRLTVL.